The subject of this entry is one TCR beta chain. Of the isolated RNA, all was reverse transcribed, and so the sequenced material was expressed TCRB transcripts. The table came from immunoSEQ multiplex PCR; TCRdb's copy has only in-frame clones and leaves some out. The data contain some 360,000 clones, 15% to 20% of them seen just once; the ten biggest clones take up approximately 0.046%. This entry comes from a study of beta chain features in type 1 diabetes. Study-level information: Sorted cells numbering around 100,000,000 were examined across all samples.

On average, the one heparinised blood draw given by each donor was approximately 100 mL. This CDR3 spans 13 amino acids. With V trimmed by 9 bases and J by 15 bases, 17 bases remained unmatched. The chain links TRBV23-1 to TRBJ1-5, with TRBD1 matching over 7 bases. TRBV23-1 is recorded as an ORF, its role being uncertain. The sequence came from a woman between 18 and 30 years old in good health. Sequencing was performed on naive CD4+ T cells from blood. CDR3 DNA: TGCGCCAGTGGACGGGGACAGCCGAACTCTCGGCATTTT. Translated, it gives CASGRGQPNSRHF.